The 26 T cell receptor beta chains in this list originate from one sample, sequenced in a study of T cells in localized non-small cell lung cancer. Only in-frame clones appear in the TCRdb table, and some are missing; sequencing was by immunoSEQ multiplex PCR. The profile covers roughly 90,000 clones, with approximately 91% appearing a single time and over 4% taken by the ten largest. The source material was PBMCs, sampled before any cancer treatment. The receptor source for this set is a woman aged 35 to 69 with stage II squamous cell lung carcinoma.

This clone is a singleton in its sample. V and J are TRBV13 and TRBJ2-1; D might be TRBD1 or TRBD2, each matching 5 bases. Germline V gene sequence: CDR1 PRHDT, CDR2 FYEKMQ (reference sequence). There are 16 residues in the CDR3. Trimming pared 5 bases from V and 6 bases from J, leaving 20 bases between. The DNA for the CDR3 is TGTGCCAGCAGCCTCCGGCCCATCGGGGCTCCCAATGAGCAGTTCTTC. This codes for CASSLRPIGAPNEQFF.

The chain carries TRBV9 and TRBJ1-2; 11 bases agree with TRBD1. The germline V gene encodes CDR1 SGDLS and CDR2 YYNGEE. After removal of 3 bases from V and 3 bases from J, the junction contained 1 base not matched to a gene. The CDR3 is made up of 14 amino acids. CDR3 in DNA: TGTGCCAGCAGCGCGGGACAGGGGGACTATGGCTACACCTTC. This encodes CASSAGQGDYGYTF.

Written as DNA, the CDR3 is TGTGCCAGCAGCCTAACTAGCGCAACCTACAATGAGCAGTTCTTC. It yields the protein CASSLTSATYNEQFF. The chain is built from TRBV5-4 and TRBJ2-1; 7 bases are shared with TRBD2. The ends lost 4 bases at V and 2 bases at J; junction bases unmatched: 6. Germline values: CDR1 SGHNT, CDR2 YYREEE (reference sequence). The CDR3 is 15 amino acids.

CDR3 sequence (DNA): TGTGCCAGCAGCTTTCACGGAGCTAGCGGATTCTCCTACGAGCAGTACTTC. Protein product: CASSFHGASGFSYEQYF. The chain recombines TRBV11-2 with TRBJ2-7; 7 bases line up with TRBD2. CDR1 SGHAT and CDR2 FQNNGV come from the germline V gene. The junction had 11 bases not matched to a gene; V was cut back by 3 bases and J by 0 bases. This CDR3 is built from 17 residues. Combining the CDR3 with reference TRBV11-2 and TRBJ2-7 gives the whole variable domain EAGVAQSPRYKIIEKRQSVAFWCNPISGHATLYWYQQILGQGPKLLIQFQNNGVVDDSQLPKDRFSAERLKGVDSTLKIQPAKLEDSAVYLCASSFHGASGFSYEQYFGPGTRLTVT.

This clone was recorded a few times. This chain uses TRBV6-4 with TRBJ2-1, with 10 bases aligning to TRBD2. With V trimmed by 4 bases and J by 7 bases, 4 bases remained unmatched. CDR1 is MRHNA and CDR2 is SNTAGT in the germline V gene. The CDR3 is 14 amino acids. CDR3 sequence: CASSVAGGRNEQFF. In DNA form, the CDR3 reads TGTGCCAGCAGTGTAGCGGGGGGCCGGAATGAGCAGTTCTTC.

This chain links TRBV5-1 with TRBJ1-1; 8 nucleotides align to TRBD1. J was trimmed by 1 base and V by 3 bases; bases with no gene match: 2. This CDR3 is built from 14 residues. Germline loops: CDR1 SGHRS, CDR2 YFSETQ. CDR3 residues: CASSWGTGNTEAFF. The CDR3 nucleotides are TGCGCCAGCAGCTGGGGGACAGGGAACACTGAAGCTTTCTTT.

The rearrangement joins TRBV7-9 to TRBJ2-3, with TRBD2 identical over 12 bases. This CDR3 has 16 amino acids. V was clipped by 7 bases and J by 6 bases; unmatched bases: 11. Germline CDR1 SEHNR, CDR2 FQNEAQ (reference sequence). Written as DNA, the CDR3 is TGTGCCAGCACCAGACTAGCGGGGGAGCCCAGGGATACGCAGTATTTT. Residues: CASTRLAGEPRDTQYF. Filled out from reference TRBV7-9 and TRBJ2-3, the complete variable domain reads DTGVSQNPRHKITKRGQNVTFRCDPISEHNRLYWYRQTLGQGPEFLTYFQNEAQLEKSRLLSDRFSAERPKGSFSTLEIQRTEQGDSAMYLCASTRLAGEPRDTQYFGPGTRLTVL.

The gene calls are TRBV19 and TRBJ1-1; 8 nucleotides align to TRBD1. Germline-derived CDR1 and CDR2 are LNHDA and SQIVND (reference sequence). V shed 5 bases and J 3 bases; nucleotides not matched to a gene: 5. The CDR3 is made up of 14 amino acids. The CDR3, as DNA: TGTGCCAGTAGTTGGGGGACAGGAGACACTGAAGCTTTCTTT. It encodes CASSWGTGDTEAFF.

This sequence joins TRBV2 and TRBJ1-4; TRBD1 matches at 7 bases. The V segment lost 5 bases and the J segment 8 bases; nucleotides outside the gene matches: 20. The CDR3 runs to 18 residues. Germline assignment: CDR1 SNHLY and CDR2 FYNNEI. The CDR3 coding sequence is TGTGCCAGCAGTCAAGGGACAGCCTCTAGGGGATGGGGGGAAAAACTGTTTTTT. This sequence encodes CASSQGTASRGWGEKLFF. Looking up the rest from reference TRBV2 and TRBJ1-4 gives the full variable domain: EPEVTQTPSHQVTQMGQEVILRCVPISNHLYFYWYRQILGQKVEFLVSFYNNEISEKSEIFDDQFSVERPDGSNFTLKIRSTKLEDSAMYFCASSQGTASRGWGEKLFFGSGTQLSVL.

V and J are TRBV6-6 and TRBJ1-4, with no clear D. This CDR3 has 14 residues. V lost 7 bases and J lost 0, with 9 bases in between. Germline CDR1 and CDR2: MNHNY and SVGAGI (reference sequence). CDR3 coding DNA: TGTGCCAGCAATGTCCGGCCAACTAATGAAAAACTGTTTTTT. Its translation is CASNVRPTNEKLFF.

This CDR3 reads CASSLVPGNTIYF. In DNA form, the CDR3 reads TGTGCCAGCAGTTTAGTGCCTGGAAACACCATATATTTT. The V and J genes are TRBV27 and TRBJ1-3; no clear D. The CDR3 totals 13 residues. The V end lost 2 bases, the J end lost 2 bases, and 4 bases lay between the germline ends. CDR1 is MNHEY and CDR2 is SMNVEV in the germline V gene (reference sequence).

The chain uses TRBV7-9 and TRBJ2-7, with 8 bases aligning to TRBD2. This CDR3 comprises 13 residues. V dropped 5 bases and J dropped 7; count of bases not matched to a gene: 7. The germline gives CDR1 SEHNR, CDR2 FQNEAQ (reference sequence). CDR3 in DNA: TGTGCCAGCAGCCCCGGGGGGGTAGAGGAGCAGTACTTC. Its protein product is CASSPGGVEEQYF.

This clone was detected once. The chain combines TRBV29-1 with TRBJ2-3; D ambiguous. This CDR3 comprises 10 residues. Germline loops: CDR1 SQVTM, CDR2 ANQGSEA. V lost 8 bases to trimming and J lost 0 bases, with 3 bases between them. CDR3 sequence (DNA): TGCAGCATAAGCACAGATACGCAGTATTTT. This sequence encodes CSISTDTQYF.

This chain uses TRBV6-5 with TRBJ1-6; 7 nucleotides match TRBD1. This CDR3 comprises 15 residues. V was clipped by 5 bases and J by 9 bases; unmatched bases: 10. CDR1 is MNHEY and CDR2 is SVGAGI in the germline V gene. This CDR3 is CASSTLTGMGSPLHF. The CDR3, as DNA: TGTGCCAGCAGTACCCTGACAGGGATGGGTTCACCCCTCCACTTT.

This rearrangement joins TRBV6-1 to TRBJ1-5; possibly TRBD1 for D (6 bases). Trimming stripped 2 bases from V and 7 bases from J, with 18 bases between. This CDR3 comprises 16 residues. Per the germline V gene, CDR1 is MNHNS and CDR2 is SASEGT. CDR3 loop: CASSENPTGFGQPQHF. CDR3 bases: TGTGCCAGCAGTGAAAACCCTACAGGGTTTGGACAGCCCCAGCATTTT.

In the case of this clone: Compared with germline, one end of the junction differs, possibly owing to a read error. The rearrangement uses TRBV28 and TRBJ2-7; TRBD2 might be the D (5 bases). CDR3 length equals 12 residues. Germline-derived CDR1 and CDR2 are MDHEN and SYDVKM. CDR3 loop: CASSPRRTWEHF. The CDR3 coding sequence is TGTGCCAGCAGTCCACGACGGACCTGGGAGCACTTC.

The chain has TRBV19 and TRBJ2-1, with D possibly being TRBD2 (5 bases). CDR3 size: 13 residues. Per the germline V gene, CDR1 is LNHDA and CDR2 is SQIVND (reference sequence). V was pared by 5 bases and J by 3 bases, with 8 bases between. CDR3 nucleotides: TGTGCCAGTAGTGCCGGGATCTACAATGAGCAGTTCTTC. It is translated as CASSAGIYNEQFF.

The rearrangement uses TRBV4-1 and TRBJ1-2; 7 bases match TRBD1. Germline CDR1 is MGHRA and CDR2 is YSYEKL. The CDR3 length is 15 residues. Unmatched junction bases numbered 7, after V lost 0 bases and J lost 6 bases. CDR3 region: CASSQDLTGADGYTF. The CDR3, as DNA: TGCGCCAGCAGCCAAGATTTAACAGGGGCTGATGGCTACACCTTC.

V is TRBV4-1 and J is TRBJ1-2, with TRBD1 matching 7 bases. Germline loops: CDR1 MGHRA, CDR2 YSYEKL. This CDR3 region has 16 residues. Trimming removed 2 bases from V and 4 bases from J; junction bases left unmatched: 10. CDR3 bases: TGCGCCAGCAGCCAAAGACAAAGGGACAGTATCTATGGCTACACCTTC. Translating gives CASSQRQRDSIYGYTF.

This chain connects TRBV6-1 to TRBJ1-4; the D gene is possibly TRBD1 (6 bases). Germline V gene lookup returns CDR1 MNHNS and CDR2 SASEGT. The length of the CDR3 is 17 residues. Trimming left V 1 base short and J 2 bases short, with 14 bases between. The CDR3 loop is CASSEGPGQGTNEKLFF. The CDR3 DNA reads TGTGCCAGCAGTGAAGGCCCGGGCCAGGGGACTAATGAAAAACTGTTTTTT.

The chain uses TRBV30 and TRBJ2-1; a possible D gene is TRBD1 (6 bases). CDR3 length: 17 residues. Germline CDR1 and CDR2: GTSNPN and SVGIG (reference sequence). V was cut by 2 bases and J by 6 bases, with 23 bases left in between. The CDR3 sequence is CAWSLRPGVGVLNEQFF. The CDR3 DNA is TGTGCCTGGAGTCTTCGTCCAGGGGTAGGGGTCCTCAATGAGCAGTTCTTC.

There are a few counts of this clone. The chain has TRBV6-5 and TRBJ1-6, with TRBD1 matching 8 bases. Germline V lookup: CDR1 MNHEY, CDR2 SVGAGI. The ends lost 4 bases at V and 11 bases at J; junction bases unmatched: 10. The CDR3 has 15 amino acids. Here the CDR3 reads CASSLGQGYRAPLHF. The CDR3 DNA reads as TGTGCCAGCAGTTTAGGACAGGGATATCGCGCACCCCTCCACTTT.

The V and J genes are TRBV28 and TRBJ1-3; 11 nucleotides agree with TRBD1. CDR1 is MDHEN, CDR2 SYDVKM, per germline. The junction had 0 bases not matched to a gene; V was cut back by 11 bases and J by 0 bases. The CDR3 has 13 residues. For the CDR3, the DNA is TGTGCCGGACAGGGGGCCTCTGGAAACACCATATATTTT. Protein product: CAGQGASGNTIYF.

The rearrangement uses TRBV19 and TRBJ1-2, with a weak D call TRBD1 (5 bases). Trimming took 9 bases from V and 7 from J, leaving 15 bases between them. Looked up from germline, CDR1 is LNHDA and CDR2 is SQIVND (reference sequence). This CDR3 has 12 amino acids. The CDR3 coding sequence is TGTGCCAGCACTTGGGGGTATGCTGGCTACACCTTC. Protein: CASTWGYAGYTF. Combining the CDR3 with reference TRBV19 and TRBJ1-2 gives the whole variable domain DGGITQSPKYLFRKEGQNVTLSCEQNLNHDAMYWYRQDPGQGLRLIYYSQIVNDFQKGDIAEGYSVSREKKESFPLTVTSAQKNPTAFYLCASTWGYAGYTFGSGTRLTVV.

The chain uses TRBV10-3 and TRBJ1-2; D is possibly TRBD1 (6 bases). V was shortened by 11 bases and J by 6 bases, with 16 bases between the two germline ends. The CDR3 is 12 residues long. In germline, CDR1 is ENHRY, CDR2 SYGVKD. DNA of the CDR3: TGTGCCTCACGAAACAGGGACAATGGCTACACCTTC. Translated: CASRNRDNGYTF.

The V call is TRBV5-4, the J call TRBJ2-7; perhaps TRBD1 as D (6 bases). Germline V gene lookup returns CDR1 SGHNT and CDR2 YYREEE (reference sequence). Trimming took off 0 bases at V and 0 bases at J, with 13 bases between the two ends. The CDR3 is 16 amino acids. CDR3 nucleotides: TGTGCCAGCAGCTTGGGTTTGAAAGGGGGCTCCTACGAGCAGTACTTC. Translated: CASSLGLKGGSYEQYF.